Listed here is a single T cell receptor beta chain. V lost 1 base, J lost 2 bases, and 8 bases lay in between. This CDR3 contains 14 residues. The germline CDR1 and CDR2 sequences are SGHNT and YYREEE (reference sequence). Produced via immunoSEQ multiplex PCR; TCRdb's table is partial and in-frame only. The top ten hold around 44% of the sample, which has nearly 45,000 clones, 84% seen once. This sample stems from a study of blood T cell repertoires in COVID-19. The rearrangement uses TRBV5-4 and TRBJ2-3; D is unresolved. Sequencing was carried out using peripheral blood. The TCR comes from a human donor in a cohort sampled during active COVID-19. Here the CDR3 reads CASSLPKITDTQYF. CDR3 nucleotides: TGTGCCAGCAGCTTGCCAAAAATCACAGATACGCAGTATTTT.